The 9 T cell receptor beta chains below were found in one sample sequenced in a study of CD8+ T cells in alopecia areata. It was cDNA, reverse transcribed from extracted RNA, that served as the sequencing template. Profiled with immunoSEQ multiplex PCR; TCRdb holds only in-frame clones, not every one. The sample contains some 180,000 clones, approximately 62% of which appear only once. This specimen consisted of CD4+ T cells sorted from blood, obtained at week 0. The receptor set was obtained from a human donor with alopecia areata.

CDR3 sequence (DNA): TGTGCCAGTAATCCAGACAGGGCGGGCGGCTACACCTTC. Its protein product is CASNPDRAGGYTF. This chain uses TRBV19 with TRBJ1-2; TRBD1 aligns across 7 bases. The CDR3 sequence is 13 residues long. V lost 7 bases and J lost 8; bases outside the gene matches: 10. In germline, CDR1 is LNHDA, CDR2 SQIVND (reference sequence).

The chain uses TRBV7-2 and TRBJ1-2; 9 nucleotides agree with TRBD1. The length of the CDR3 is 14 residues. Trimming cost V 5 bases and J 8 bases; bases outside gene matches: 9. The germline CDR1 and CDR2 sequences are SGHTA and FQGNSA. The CDR3 DNA reads as TGTGCCAGCAGCCCGGGACAGGGAGCGGGCGGCTACACCTTC. Amino acid sequence: CASSPGQGAGGYTF.

This chain joins TRBV7-3 and TRBJ1-1; D is unresolved. This CDR3 region has 13 residues. V lost 2 bases to trimming and J lost 5 bases, with 9 bases between them. The V gene's germline CDR1 is SGHTA and CDR2 FQGTGA. In DNA, the CDR3 is TGTGCCAGCAGCTTAGGGTTCAGGACTGAAGCTTTCTTT. Protein product: CASSLGFRTEAFF.

The chain has TRBV29-1 and TRBJ1-1; D unresolved. This CDR3 contains 13 residues. V was clipped by 2 bases and J by 3 bases, with 10 bases between them. Germline values: CDR1 SQVTM, CDR2 ANQGSEA. The CDR3 here is CSVEPSGDTEAFF. CDR3 nucleotides: TGCAGCGTTGAACCATCCGGAGACACTGAAGCTTTCTTT.

The rearrangement uses TRBV4-3 and TRBJ1-4, with 9 bases identical to TRBD1. Per germline, CDR1 LGHNA and CDR2 YSLEER. The CDR3 sequence is 20 residues long. After removal of 2 bases from V and 0 bases from J, the junction contained 13 bases not matched to a gene. The DNA of the CDR3 is TGCGCCAGCAGCCAATCCTCCCCGGGACAGGGCCCCCCAACTAATGAAAAACTGTTTTTT. This translates into CASSQSSPGQGPPTNEKLFF.

This clone turned up a few times. The genes are TRBV14 and TRBJ1-1, with TRBD1 matching over 8 bases. This CDR3 spans 15 amino acids. Germline assignment: CDR1 SGHDN and CDR2 FVKESK. With 4 bases clipped from V and 0 bases from J, the junction kept 4 bases outside the gene matches. CDR3 residues: CASSPLTGVNTEAFF. CDR3 DNA: TGTGCCAGCAGCCCTTTGACAGGGGTGAACACTGAAGCTTTCTTT.

The chain employs TRBV30 and TRBJ1-4; D remains ambiguous. This CDR3 has 11 amino acids. V was clipped by 4 bases and J by 7 bases, with 7 bases between them. CDR1 is GTSNPN, CDR2 SVGIG, per germline (reference sequence). CDR3 sequence: CAWNRGEKLFF. Written as DNA, the CDR3 is TGTGCCTGGAATCGTGGTGAAAAACTGTTTTTT.

This chain connects TRBV11-2 to TRBJ2-1; 11 bases are a match to TRBD2. Looked up from germline, CDR1 is SGHAT and CDR2 is FQNNGV. This CDR3 is 16 amino acids long. The V gene end was trimmed by 6 bases and the J gene end by 7 bases; junction bases not matched to a gene: 11. Written as DNA, the CDR3 is TGTGCCAGCAGTCGGACCCCGGGACTAGCGGAGAATGAGCAGTTCTTC. Protein sequence: CASSRTPGLAENEQFF. Variable domain in full (rest from reference TRBV11-2 and TRBJ2-1): EAGVAQSPRYKIIEKRQSVAFWCNPISGHATLYWYQQILGQGPKLLIQFQNNGVVDDSQLPKDRFSAERLKGVDSTLKIQPAKLEDSAVYLCASSRTPGLAENEQFFGPGTRLTVL.

The chain recombines TRBV29-1 with TRBJ1-3; possibly TRBD1 for D (6 bases). This CDR3 is 13 amino acids long. Germline lookup yields CDR1 SQVTM and CDR2 ANQGSEA. Deletions cut 5 bases from V and 2 bases from J, with 10 bases between. This chain's CDR3 is CSVTGQAGNTIYF. In DNA form, the CDR3 reads TGCAGCGTTACAGGGCAAGCTGGAAACACCATATATTTT. The whole variable domain, filled in from reference TRBV29-1 and TRBJ1-3, reads SAVISQKPSRDICQRGTSLTIQCQVDSQVTMMFWYRQQPGQSLTLIATANQGSEATYESGFVIDKFPISRPNLTFSTLTVSNMSPEDSSIYLCSVTGQAGNTIYFGEGSWLTVV.